The TCR beta chain described here comes from a study of OX40 agonist ivuxolimab in advanced cancers. Findings and caveats of the study: Nonresponders included some who also had low normalized T-cell clonal expansion. No determination was made of the antigen specificity of the expanded peripheral T cells. At 0.1 to 3.0 mg/kg, CD4+ and CD8+ blood T cells expanded clonally by week 6. Partial responders treated at 0.1-3.0 mg/kg exhibited clonal expansion among the lowest measured.

The V end was cut by 5 bases, the J end by 1 base, with 14 bases between. The CDR3 loop spans 15 amino acids. Germline CDR1 and CDR2: SGDLS and YYNGEE. Measured with immunoSEQ multiplex PCR; TCRdb has only the in-frame clones, and not every one. This table holds some 90,000 clones, about 89% found once. A remark on this clone: The antigen remains unidentified.

The chain joins TRBV9 to TRBJ2-3; D is unresolved. This receptor was identified in an adult with an advanced solid tumor such as melanoma, head and neck, liver or kidney cancer. Sequenced material: CD4+ or CD8+ T cells sorted from blood, taken in a trial of the OX40 agonist ivuxolimab. CDR3 DNA: TGTGCCAGCAGTGTTATGCCCCTAGGCACAGATACGCAGTATTTT. Protein product: CASSVMPLGTDTQYF. Full variable domain (missing parts from reference TRBV9 and TRBJ2-3): DSGVTQTPKHLITATGQRVTLRCSPRSGDLSVYWYQQSLDQGLQFLIQYYNGEERAKGNILERFSAQQFPDLHSELNLSSLELGDSALYFCASSVMPLGTDTQYFGPGTRLTVL.